One sample yielded the 14 T cell receptor beta chains listed below, sequenced in a study of T cells in Graves' hyperthyroidism and ophthalmopathy. RNA transcripts were the template for amplifying TCR beta CDR3 regions. RT-PCR in the first round (using the HTBI primer set) targeted the TCR CDR3. TCRdb redid the calling of the multiplex PCR reads with MiXCR, one entry per CDR3 protein. This table holds 600,000 to 700,000 distinct CDR3 sequences, roughly 46% found once. The sequencing input was peripheral blood or thyroid tissue (not recorded which). These receptors all come from an adult man with Graves' disease, either hyperthyroidism or ophthalmopathy (not recorded which).

This clonotype occurred many times. The rearrangement uses TRBV29-1 and TRBJ1-6; the match to TRBD1 covers 11 bases. This CDR3 has 14 amino acids. CDR1 and CDR2 (germline): SQVTM, ANQGSEA. V lost 5 bases and J lost 7; bases outside the gene matches: 4. The CDR3 region is CSVPGQGGNSPLHF. CDR3 sequence (DNA): TGCAGCGTTCCGGGACAGGGGGGAAATTCACCCCTCCACTTT.

J is TRBJ2-5 and V is TRBV10-3; TRBD2 matches 8 bases. The CDR3 runs to 15 residues. Losses at the gene ends were 0 bases for V and 1 base for J; bases not matched to a gene: 1. Looked up from germline, CDR1 is ENHRY and CDR2 is SYGVKD. In DNA form, the CDR3 reads TGTGCCATCAGTGAGTCCGGGAGGGCCCAAGAGACCCAGTACTTC. It codes for CAISESGRAQETQYF.

This chain joins TRBV2 and TRBJ1-4; D perhaps matches TRBD1 (5 bases). The CDR3 consists of 18 residues. The V end lost 3 bases, the J end lost 8 bases, and 25 bases lay between the germline ends. The germline V gene has CDR1 SNHLY and CDR2 FYNNEI. Here the CDR3 reads CASSDRLGRARGNEKLFF. The CDR3 nucleotides read TGTGCCAGCAGTGACCGCCTCGGCAGGGCCAGAGGGAACGAAAAACTGTTTTTT.

In regard to this clonotype: One junction end does not reproduce the germline sequence, and a read error may be involved. The chain links TRBV10-2 to TRBJ1-6, with D perhaps matching TRBD1 (6 bases). CDR1 WSHSY and CDR2 SAAADI come from the germline V gene. The CDR3 is made up of 13 amino acids. CDR3 region: CVSTTGIGSPLHF. For the CDR3, the DNA is TGCGTCAGCACCACAGGGATAGGTTCACCCCTCCACTTT.

The genes are TRBV29-1 and TRBJ2-7, with no clear D. This CDR3 region has 14 residues. Germline loops: CDR1 SQVTM, CDR2 ANQGSEA. V dropped 4 bases and J dropped 2 bases, with 15 bases sitting between them. CDR3 in DNA: TGCAGCGTTGGCCACTCGACAAATCCCTACGAGCAGTACTTC. As protein: CSVGHSTNPYEQYF.

There are a few counts of this clonotype. The rearrangement uses TRBV15 and TRBJ1-5, with D possibly being TRBD1 (6 bases). The CDR3 totals 16 residues. Germline lookup yields CDR1 LNHNV and CDR2 YYDKDF (reference sequence). Trimming took 3 bases from V and 3 from J, leaving 15 bases between them. For the CDR3, the DNA is TGTGCCACCAGCAGTTACACAGGGTCCCCCAATCAGCCCCAGCATTTT. Its translation: CATSSYTGSPNQPQHF.

The rearrangement links TRBV2 to TRBJ1-1, with no clear D. CDR1 and CDR2 from the germline V gene are SNHLY and FYNNEI. This CDR3 is built from 13 residues. Between the trimmed V and J ends, which lost 9 bases and 1 base, there was a span of 12 bases. CDR3 nucleotides: TGTGCCAGTCTACTGGCGGGGAACACTGAAGCTTTCTTT. Its translation is CASLLAGNTEAFF.

This clonotype was detected only once. The junction shows a germline mismatch at one end, possibly a read error. The rearrangement joins TRBV20-1 to TRBJ2-5; TRBD1 is a possible D gene (6 bases). Germline-derived CDR1 and CDR2 are DFQATT and SNEGSKA (reference sequence). This CDR3 has 9 amino acids. The CDR3 loop is CSARDRQHF. In nucleotides, the CDR3 is TGCAGTGCTAGGGACAGACAGCACTTC.

This clonotype appeared a few times. The chain uses TRBV15 and TRBJ2-6; 7 nucleotides align to TRBD2. CDR1 and CDR2 from the germline V gene are LNHNV and YYDKDF (reference sequence). The CDR3 contains 16 residues. Unmatched junction bases numbered 4, after V lost 3 bases and J lost 2 bases. CDR3 bases: TGTGCCACCAGCAGGACAGCGGGGACTGGGGCCAACGTCCTGACTTTC. The encoded protein is CATSRTAGTGANVLTF.

Only a few counts were recorded for this clonotype. This chain joins TRBV11-3 and TRBJ1-1; 7 bases fit TRBD1. The CDR3 sequence is 13 residues long. The junction had 7 bases not matched to a gene; V was cut back by 1 base and J by 11 bases. CDR1 is SGHNT, CDR2 YENEEA, per germline. The CDR3 nucleotides are TGTGCCAGCAGCTTAGGACAGGGTTCCGTCGCTTTCTTT. Translation gives CASSLGQGSVAFF.

To note about this clonotype: Germline is not matched at one junction end, which may reflect a read error. V gene TRBV10-2 combines with J gene TRBJ1-2, with D maybe TRBD1 (6 bases). The CDR3 spans 15 residues. Germline V CDR1 and CDR2: WSHSY, SAAADI. The CDR3 loop is CASSLQGLGNSGYTF. For the CDR3, the DNA is TGTGCCAGCAGCCTACAGGGCCTTGGGAACTCCGGCTACACCTTC.

This clonotype was recorded many times. The rearrangement joins TRBV10-3 to TRBJ1-5; the match to TRBD1 covers 7 bases. Germline V gene sequence: CDR1 ENHRY, CDR2 SYGVKD. CDR3 length: 13 amino acids. The V gene end was trimmed by 11 bases and the J gene end by 5 bases; junction bases not matched to a gene: 9. CDR3 bases: TGTGCCGAGGACAGGTCGGGGGATCAGCCCCAGCATTTT. It specifies CAEDRSGDQPQHF.

Points on this clonotype: A read error may produce the germline difference seen at one junction end. This chain connects TRBV10-3 to TRBJ1-2; D is ambiguous. Germline assignment: CDR1 ENHRY and CDR2 SYGVKD. The CDR3 length is 16 residues. The DNA for the CDR3 is TGTGCCATCAGCCCCTCGAAGGAGGGTTCCGACTACGGCTACACCTTC. It yields the protein CAISPSKEGSDYGYTF.

This clonotype was seen at least ten times. The V call is TRBV20-1, the J call TRBJ1-4; D might be TRBD1 (5 bases). The CDR3 has 12 amino acids. The V gene's germline CDR1 is DFQATT and CDR2 SNEGSKA (reference sequence). With 6 bases removed from V and 8 bases from J, the gap between germline ends came to 13 bases. CDR3 in amino acids: CSALGGREKLFF. CDR3 DNA: TGCAGTGCCCTGGGGGGAAGGGAAAAACTGTTTTTT.